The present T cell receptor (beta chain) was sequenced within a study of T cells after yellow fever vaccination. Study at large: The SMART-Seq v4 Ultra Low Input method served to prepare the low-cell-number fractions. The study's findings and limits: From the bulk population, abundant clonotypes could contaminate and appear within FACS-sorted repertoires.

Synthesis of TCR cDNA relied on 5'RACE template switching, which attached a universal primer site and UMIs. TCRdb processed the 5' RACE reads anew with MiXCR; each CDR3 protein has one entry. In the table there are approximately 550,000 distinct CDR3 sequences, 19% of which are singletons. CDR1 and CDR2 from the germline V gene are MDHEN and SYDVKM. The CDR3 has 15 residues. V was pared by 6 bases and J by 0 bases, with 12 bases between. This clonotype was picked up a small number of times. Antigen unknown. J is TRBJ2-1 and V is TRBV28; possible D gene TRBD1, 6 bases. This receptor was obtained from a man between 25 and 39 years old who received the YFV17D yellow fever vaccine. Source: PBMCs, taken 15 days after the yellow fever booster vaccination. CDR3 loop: CASRKTGLSYNEQFF. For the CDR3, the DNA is TGTGCCAGCAGGAAGACAGGACTCTCCTACAATGAGCAGTTCTTC.